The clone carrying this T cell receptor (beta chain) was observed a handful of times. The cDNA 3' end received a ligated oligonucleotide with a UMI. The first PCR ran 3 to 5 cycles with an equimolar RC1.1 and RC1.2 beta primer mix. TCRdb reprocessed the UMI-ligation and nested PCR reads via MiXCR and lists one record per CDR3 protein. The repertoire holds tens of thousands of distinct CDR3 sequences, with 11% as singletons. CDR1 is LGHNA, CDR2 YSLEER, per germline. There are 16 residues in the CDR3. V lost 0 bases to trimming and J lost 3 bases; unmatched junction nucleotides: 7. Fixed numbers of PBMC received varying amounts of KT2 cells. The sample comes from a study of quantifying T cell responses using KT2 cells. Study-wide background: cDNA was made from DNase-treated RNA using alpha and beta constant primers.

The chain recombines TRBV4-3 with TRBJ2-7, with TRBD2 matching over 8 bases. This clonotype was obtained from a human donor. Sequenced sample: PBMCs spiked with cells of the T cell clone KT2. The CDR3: CASSQDSAGGGYEQYF. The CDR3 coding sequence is TGCGCCAGCAGCCAAGATTCGGCGGGGGGAGGCTACGAGCAGTACTTC.